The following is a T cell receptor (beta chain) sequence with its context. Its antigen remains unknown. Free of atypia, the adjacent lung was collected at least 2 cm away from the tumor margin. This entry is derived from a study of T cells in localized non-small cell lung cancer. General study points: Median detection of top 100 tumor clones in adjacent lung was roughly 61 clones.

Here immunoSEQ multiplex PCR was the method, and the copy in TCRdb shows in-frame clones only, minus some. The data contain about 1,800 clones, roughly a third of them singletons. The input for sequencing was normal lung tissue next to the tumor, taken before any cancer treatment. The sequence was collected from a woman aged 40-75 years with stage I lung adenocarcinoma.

The DNA of the CDR3 is TGTGCCAGCAGGCTTACAGGGGGCTGGAGCTATGGCTACACCTTC. The encoded protein is CASRLTGGWSYGYTF. V usage is TRBV28 and J usage is TRBJ1-2; TRBD1 agrees at 9 bases. J lost 4 bases, V lost 6 bases, and 9 bases had no gene match. The CDR3 covers 15 residues. Germline CDR1 reads MDHEN; CDR2 reads SYDVKM.